This passage covers 21 T cell receptor beta chains from one sample sequenced in a study of graft-versus-host responses after intestinal transplantation. Assay used: immunoSEQ multiplex PCR; TCRdb lists only in-frame clones, some missing. In the table there are around 49,000 clones, roughly 90% of which are singletons. The antigens for these receptors are not known. This material consisted of unstimulated CD4+ T cells sorted from spleen or lymph node cells, taken before transplant. The receptors were sampled from a human donor who was the organ donor for an intestinal transplant.

The chain has TRBV16 and TRBJ1-1; 9 nucleotides line up with TRBD1. Germline V gene sequence: CDR1 KGHSY, CDR2 FQNENV. This CDR3 spans 16 amino acids. V shed 4 bases and J 4 bases; nucleotides not matched to a gene: 10. For the CDR3, the DNA is TGTGCCAGCAGCCCCCCGGACAGGGGTACGAGCACTGAAGCTTTCTTT. Translated, it gives CASSPPDRGTSTEAFF.

This clone was picked up a small number of times. The V gene is TRBV6-5, the J gene TRBJ2-1, with no clear D. Between the trimmed V and J ends, which lost 6 bases and 9 bases, there was a span of 15 bases. The CDR3 is 13 residues long. Germline CDR1 reads MNHEY; CDR2 reads SVGAGI. This CDR3 reads CASRSRREGEQFF. CDR3 nucleotides: TGTGCCAGCAGATCGAGGAGAGAAGGTGAGCAGTTCTTC.

The chain recombines TRBV5-1 with TRBJ2-7; D may be TRBD2 (5 bases). The CDR3 runs to 14 residues. V lost 0 bases and J 5 bases, leaving 12 bases between the germline ends. Germline CDR1 SGHRS, CDR2 YFSETQ. Here the CDR3 reads CASSLVGSQDEQYF. The CDR3 DNA is TGCGCCAGCAGCTTGGTTGGGAGCCAGGACGAGCAGTACTTC.

This rearrangement joins TRBV5-1 to TRBJ1-1; no clear D. From germline, CDR1 is SGHRS and CDR2 YFSETQ. This CDR3 has 11 amino acids. V lost 5 bases and J 1 base, leaving 3 bases between the germline ends. CDR3 in DNA: TGCGCCAGCAGACAGAACACTGAAGCTTTCTTT. This translates into CASRQNTEAFF.

This clone came up a few times. This sequence joins TRBV9 and TRBJ2-1; maybe TRBD2 (6 bases). The CDR3 runs to 16 residues. Per germline, CDR1 SGDLS and CDR2 YYNGEE. Trimming removed 4 bases at V and 8 bases at J, with 22 bases between. DNA of the CDR3: TGTGCCAGCAGCCCAACGGCGGGAACGCTGGTCGATGAGCAGTTCTTC. It encodes CASSPTAGTLVDEQFF.

The chain is built from TRBV7-2 and TRBJ2-7; 7 nucleotides align to TRBD1. J gave up 2 bases and V 1 base, and 5 bases lay outside the gene matches. In germline, CDR1 is SGHTA, CDR2 FQGNSA. This CDR3 is 15 amino acids long. Here the CDR3 DNA reads TGTGCCAGCAGCTTAGTAGGGGACAGTACCTACGAGCAGTACTTC. Translated: CASSLVGDSTYEQYF.

The chain carries TRBV6-1 and TRBJ2-5; 11 bases are shared with TRBD1. Germline V gene lookup returns CDR1 MNHNS and CDR2 SASEGT. The CDR3 sequence is 15 residues long. The junction had 7 bases not matched to a gene; V was cut back by 6 bases and J by 4 bases. The DNA of the CDR3 is TGTGCCAGCAGCCTAGGACAGGGGGCGGGAGAGACCCAGTACTTC. Translation gives CASSLGQGAGETQYF.

V is TRBV29-1 and J is TRBJ2-1, with D uncertain. V lost 7 bases and J lost 6, with 13 bases in between. CDR1 is SQVTM, CDR2 ANQGSEA, per germline. The CDR3 sequence is 12 residues long. DNA for the CDR3: TGCAGCGCTACGACACGGCCCAATGAGCAGTTCTTC. It is translated as CSATTRPNEQFF.

This sequence joins TRBV18 and TRBJ2-7, with D uncertain. Germline CDR1 and CDR2: KGHSH and LQKENI. This CDR3 region has 13 residues. Trimming left V 2 bases short and J 0 bases short, with 5 bases between. The CDR3 region has the DNA TGTGCCAGCTCACCAACAGTCTCCTACGAGCAGTACTTC. It codes for CASSPTVSYEQYF.

The gene calls are TRBV18 and TRBJ2-5; a weak D match, TRBD1 (6 bases). The CDR3 sequence is 16 residues long. V lost 1 base and J lost 4, with 16 bases in between. The germline CDR1 and CDR2 sequences are KGHSH and LQKENI. The CDR3: CASSPRSSQGGETQYF. CDR3 coding DNA: TGTGCCAGCTCACCACGTTCATCACAGGGTGGAGAGACCCAGTACTTC.

There are a few counts of this clone. The chain employs TRBV7-3 and TRBJ2-2, with D perhaps matching TRBD1 (6 bases). The CDR3 has 16 amino acids. CDR1 and CDR2 from the germline V gene are SGHTA and FQGTGA. Trimming cost V 4 bases and J 1 base, with 13 bases left between them. CDR3 residues: CASSYAPGQNTGELFF. For the CDR3, the DNA is TGTGCCAGCAGCTACGCCCCGGGACAGAACACCGGGGAGCTGTTTTTT.

The rearrangement joins TRBV25-1 to TRBJ2-7, with D unresolved. The CDR3 sequence is 14 residues long. Germline loops: CDR1 MGHDK, CDR2 SYGVNS. V shed 6 bases and J shed 3 bases, with 15 bases lying between them. The CDR3 spells CASRDSFLGYEQYF. The CDR3 DNA sequence: TGTGCCAGCAGAGACTCCTTCCTAGGCTACGAGCAGTACTTC.

The chain joins TRBV2 to TRBJ2-5; 7 nucleotides agree with TRBD1. The J call may not be correct, given that the DNA end is closer to TRBJ2-7. The CDR3 has 12 amino acids. The germline V gene encodes CDR1 SNHLY and CDR2 FYNNEI. CDR3 nucleotide sequence: TGTGCCAGCAGGCGACAGGGCAACGAGCAGTACTTC. Amino acids: CASRRQGNEQYF.

The rearrangement uses TRBV19 and TRBJ2-3; no firm D call. Trimming cost V 3 bases and J 0 bases, with 10 bases left between them. The germline V gene encodes CDR1 LNHDA and CDR2 SQIVND (reference sequence). CDR3 size: 15 residues. The DNA for the CDR3 is TGTGCCAGTAGTATTCGAGGTTTTAGCACAGATACGCAGTATTTT. Its translation: CASSIRGFSTDTQYF.

The V and J genes are TRBV20-1 and TRBJ1-1; no definite D call. Per germline, CDR1 DFQATT and CDR2 SNEGSKA (reference sequence). This CDR3 contains 11 residues. The V gene lost 8 bases and the J gene lost 4 bases, with 11 bases spanning the gap. The DNA of the CDR3 is TGCAGTACCGGCCGCGGCACTGAAGCTTTCTTT. It translates to CSTGRGTEAFF.

This sequence joins TRBV5-1 and TRBJ2-7; weak D call: TRBD2 (5 bases). Germline CDR1 SGHRS, CDR2 YFSETQ. The length of the CDR3 is 14 residues. The ends were cut back, 5 bases at V and 0 bases at J, with 12 bases in the middle. The CDR3 coding sequence is TGCGCCAGCAGTCAAACCGGGAACTCCTACGAGCAGTACTTC. Its protein product is CASSQTGNSYEQYF.

This chain uses TRBV7-2 with TRBJ2-5, with 8 bases lining up with TRBD1. This CDR3 region has 15 residues. Losses at the gene ends were 2 bases for V and 4 bases for J; bases not matched to a gene: 6. Germline V CDR1 and CDR2: SGHTA, FQGNSA. The CDR3 coding sequence is TGTGCCAGCAGCTTATCTCCAGGGGGCGCAGAGACCCAGTACTTC. Its protein product is CASSLSPGGAETQYF.

This chain uses TRBV4-1 with TRBJ1-1; D is unclear. Germline-derived CDR1 and CDR2 are MGHRA and YSYEKL. CDR3 size: 14 residues. Trimming removed 0 bases at V and 4 bases at J, with 9 bases between. CDR3 DNA sequence: TGCGCCAGCAGCCAAGAACGGGTTTTCACTGAAGCTTTCTTT. It yields the protein CASSQERVFTEAFF.

The CDR3 DNA sequence: TGTGCCAGCAGCTTAAGTAGGGCTAGCGGGAGGGTCTCCTACGAGCAGTACTTC. Its protein is CASSLSRASGRVSYEQYF. This chain links TRBV11-2 with TRBJ2-7, with 12 bases lining up with TRBD2. Germline CDR1 reads SGHAT; CDR2 reads FQNNGV. The CDR3 has 18 amino acids. J was trimmed by 0 bases and V by 2 bases; bases with no gene match: 8.

The rearrangement joins TRBV7-9 to TRBJ2-5; 11 bases align to TRBD2. This CDR3 has 16 residues. The germline V gene has CDR1 SEHNR and CDR2 FQNEAQ (reference sequence). With 5 bases clipped from V and 1 base from J, the junction kept 6 bases outside the gene matches. The CDR3 protein is CASSGRLAGIQETQYF. The CDR3 nucleotides read TGTGCCAGCAGCGGTCGACTAGCGGGGATCCAAGAGACCCAGTACTTC. The full variable domain, rest sourced from reference TRBV7-9 and TRBJ2-5, is DTGVSQNPRHKITKRGQNVTFRCDPISEHNRLYWYRQTLGQGPEFLTYFQNEAQLEKSRLLSDRFSAERPKGSFSTLEIQRTEQGDSAMYLCASSGRLAGIQETQYFGPGTRLLVL.

The V gene is TRBV7-9, the J gene TRBJ2-5; D remains ambiguous. This CDR3 has 13 residues. Looked up from germline, CDR1 is SEHNR and CDR2 is FQNEAQ (reference sequence). The germline V and J ends were trimmed by 4 bases and 1 base, with 7 bases remaining between them. The CDR3 protein is CASSSRGQETQYF. CDR3 DNA sequence: TGTGCCAGCAGCTCCCGAGGCCAAGAGACCCAGTACTTC.